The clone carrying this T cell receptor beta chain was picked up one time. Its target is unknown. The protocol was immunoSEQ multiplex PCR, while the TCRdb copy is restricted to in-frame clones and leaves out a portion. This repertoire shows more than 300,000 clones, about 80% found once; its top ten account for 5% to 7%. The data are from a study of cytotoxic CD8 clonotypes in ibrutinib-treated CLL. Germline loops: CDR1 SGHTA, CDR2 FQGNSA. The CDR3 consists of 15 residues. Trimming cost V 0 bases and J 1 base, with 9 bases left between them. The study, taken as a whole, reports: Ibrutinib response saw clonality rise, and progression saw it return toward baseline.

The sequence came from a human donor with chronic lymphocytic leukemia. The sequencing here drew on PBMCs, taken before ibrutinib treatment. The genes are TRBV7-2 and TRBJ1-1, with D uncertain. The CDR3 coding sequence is TGTGCCAGCAGCTTAGCCCCGGGGAGGAACACTGAAGCTTTCTTT. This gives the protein CASSLAPGRNTEAFF.